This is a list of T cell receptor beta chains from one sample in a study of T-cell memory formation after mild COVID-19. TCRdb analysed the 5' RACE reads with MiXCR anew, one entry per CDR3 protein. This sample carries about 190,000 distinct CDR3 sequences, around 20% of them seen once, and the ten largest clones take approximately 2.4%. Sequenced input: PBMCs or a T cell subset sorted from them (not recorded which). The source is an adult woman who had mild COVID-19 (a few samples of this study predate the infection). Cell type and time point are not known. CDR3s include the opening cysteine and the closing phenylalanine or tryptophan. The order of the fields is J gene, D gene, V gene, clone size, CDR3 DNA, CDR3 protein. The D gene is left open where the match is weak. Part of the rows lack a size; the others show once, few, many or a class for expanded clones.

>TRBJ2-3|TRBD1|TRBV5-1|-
TGCGCCAGCAGCCCAAACAGGGGCAACACAGATACGCAGTATTTT
CASSPNRGNTDTQYF
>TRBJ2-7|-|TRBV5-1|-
TGCGCCAGCAGCTTGGAGACAGACTACGAGCAGTACTTC
CASSLETDYEQYF
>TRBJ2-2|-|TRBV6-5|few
TGTGCCAGCAGTTCCCCCCGGGGTCGGTCGAACACCGGGGAGCTGTTTTTT
CASSSPRGRSNTGELFF
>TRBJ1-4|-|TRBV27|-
TGTGCCAGCCGACCTGGGACCTATGAAAAACTGTTTTTT
CASRPGTYEKLFF
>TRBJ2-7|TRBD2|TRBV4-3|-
TGCGCCAGCAGCCAAGAATTGGGAGGACTAGCGTTTACCTACGAGCAGTACTTC
CASSQELGGLAFTYEQYF
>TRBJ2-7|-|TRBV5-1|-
TGCGCCAGCAGCTTGGGCCCGGGGGTCTACGAGCAGTACTTC
CASSLGPGVYEQYF
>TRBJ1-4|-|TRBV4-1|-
TGCGCCAGCAGACAGGGAAACGGGGGTGAAAAACTGTTTTTT
CASRQGNGGEKLFF
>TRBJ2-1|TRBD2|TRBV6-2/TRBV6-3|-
TGTGCCAGCAGTACAGGACTAGGACCGGAGACCTACAATGAGCAGTTCTTC
CASSTGLGPETYNEQFF
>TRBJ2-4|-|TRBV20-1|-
TGCAGTGCTAGAGTAACGGGGGAACGGGTTCAGTACTTC
CSARVTGERVQYF
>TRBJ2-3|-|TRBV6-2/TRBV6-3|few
TGTGCCAGCAGTTACTGGCGGATAAACACAGATACGCAGTATTTT
CASSYWRINTDTQYF
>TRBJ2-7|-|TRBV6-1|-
TGTGCCAGCAGTGTTGTGGTCCGCTACGAGCAGTACTTC
CASSVVVRYEQYF
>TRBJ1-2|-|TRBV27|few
TGTGCCAGCAGTATAGGGGGGCATGGCTACACCTTC
CASSIGGHGYTF
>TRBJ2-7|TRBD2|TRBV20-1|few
TGCAGTGCTAGAGATCGTCTTCGCGGGAGATCCTACGAGCAGTACTTC
CSARDRLRGRSYEQYF
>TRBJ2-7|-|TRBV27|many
TGTGCCAGCAGCCTCCTTATTAGCTACGAGCAGTACTTC
CASSLLISYEQYF
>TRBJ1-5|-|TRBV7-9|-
TGTGCCAGCAGCTTAGCGGGAGGACGGGGGAGTAATCAGCCCCAGCATTTT
CASSLAGGRGSNQPQHF
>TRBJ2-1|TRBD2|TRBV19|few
TGTGCCAGTAGTTTAAAGACTAGCGGGGGGTCCTACAATGAGCAGTTCTTC
CASSLKTSGGSYNEQFF
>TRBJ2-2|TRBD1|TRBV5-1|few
TGCGCCAGCAGACAGGGGGGTTCGAACACCGGGGAGCTGTTTTTT
CASRQGGSNTGELFF
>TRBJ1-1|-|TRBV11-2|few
TGTGCCAGCAGCTTTATACAGGGTTGGACTGAAGCTTTCTTT
CASSFIQGWTEAFF
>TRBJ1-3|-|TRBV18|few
TGTGCCAGCTCACCAACCGGGGACACCAGCTCTGGAAACACCATATATTTT
CASSPTGDTSSGNTIYF
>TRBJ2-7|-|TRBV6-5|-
TGTGCCAGCAGTTCCGCGGGACCCGACTACGAGCAGTACTTC
CASSSAGPDYEQYF
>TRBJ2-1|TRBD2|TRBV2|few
TGTGCCAGCTTAACTAGCGGGAGGGGGGAGCAGTTCTTC
CASLTSGRGEQFF
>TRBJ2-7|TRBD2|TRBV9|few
TGTGCCAGCAGCCCCCCCGGGAGGCACTACGAGCAGTACTTC
CASSPPGRHYEQYF
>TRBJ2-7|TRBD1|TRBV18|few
TGTGCCAGCTCACCCACCGCAGGGGGCGAGCAGTACTTC
CASSPTAGGEQYF
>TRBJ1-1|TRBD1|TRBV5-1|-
TGCGCCAGCAGCTTTGGCCGACCGGGACAGGGGGCGCGTTCCACTGAAGCTTTCTTT
CASSFGRPGQGARSTEAFF
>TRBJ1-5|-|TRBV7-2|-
TGTGCCACTGTGGGGCAGAGCAATCAGCCCCAGCATTTT
CATVGQSNQPQHF
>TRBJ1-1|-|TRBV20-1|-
TGCAGTGCTTCCCTCCAGCCGGGGCTTAAAAACACTGAAGCTTTCTTT
CSASLQPGLKNTEAFF
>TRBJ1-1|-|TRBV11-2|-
TGTGCCAGCAGCTTAGCCGGTGGGCGGCTCGTTGAAGCTTTCTTT
CASSLAGGRLVEAFF
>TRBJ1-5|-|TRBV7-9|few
TGTGCCAGCAGCTTAGGTTGGGGGGGGCGAGCTCAGCCCCAGCATTTT
CASSLGWGGRAQPQHF
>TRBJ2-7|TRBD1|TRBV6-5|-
TGTGCCAGCAGCCTTACGGGGGACAGGGACTTCTACGAGCAGTACTTC
CASSLTGDRDFYEQYF
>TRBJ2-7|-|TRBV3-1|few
TGTGCCAGCAGCGCCCCCTACGAGCAGTACTTC
CASSAPYEQYF
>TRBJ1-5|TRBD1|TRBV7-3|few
TGTGCCAGCAGCCTCAACAGGGGGCAGCCCCAGCATTTT
CASSLNRGQPQHF
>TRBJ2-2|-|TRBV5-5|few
TGTGCCAGCAGCACTTCAGGTTTCAACACCGGGGAGCTGTTTTTT
CASSTSGFNTGELFF
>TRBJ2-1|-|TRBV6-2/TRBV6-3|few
TGTGCCAGCAGTTATATGGGGCAGGGGAATGAGCAGTTCTTC
CASSYMGQGNEQFF
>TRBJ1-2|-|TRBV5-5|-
TGTGCCAGCAGCTCGATCCCCGGACAGCCCTATGGCTACACCTTC
CASSSIPGQPYGYTF
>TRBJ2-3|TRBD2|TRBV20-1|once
TGCAGTGCGCGGGAGGGAACAGATACGCAGTATTTT
CSAREGTDTQYF
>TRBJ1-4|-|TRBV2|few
TGTGCCAGCAGTGAAGCGGGTCGTGGAAAACTGTTTTTT
CASSEAGRGKLFF